The 13 T cell receptor beta chains given below trace back to one sample, sequenced in a study of human T cells and chemical hapten exposure (dated by TCRdb to about 2021). The library was prepared using RACE. The reads were generated on a NextSeq 500. The public sequencing data were trimmed at Q25 with fastp and processed into clonotypes with MiXCR by TCRdb, which kept only in-frame beta chains. Rows with a matching CDR3 protein are joined into one entry that keeps the most common DNA and genes. The sample data list some 97,000 distinct CDR3 sequences, and 25% to 35% of these were observed just once. The ten largest clones capture 10% of the sample. The time point label of this sample denotes: patch test 3, about 24 weeks after DPC sensitization. The intended sense of this specimen's treatment or condition label: therapeutic diphenylcyclopropenone sensitization with weekly scalp DPC. The sample in question was whole blood, obtained in connection with sensitization to the hapten diphenylcyclopropenone (DPC). Source of these receptors: a middle-aged man with alopecia areata. Some clones in this sample may be carry-over from other donors' samples.

The chain joins TRBV7-2 to TRBJ2-6; D gene uncertain. The CDR3 is 15 amino acids. The V gene lost 3 bases and the J gene lost 0 bases, with 6 bases spanning the gap. CDR1 SGHTA and CDR2 FQGNSA come from the germline V gene. CDR3 region: CASSFFNSGANVLTF. CDR3 in DNA: TGTGCCAGCAGCTTCTTCAACTCTGGGGCCAACGTCCTGACTTTC. Supplemented by reference TRBV7-2 and TRBJ2-6, the full variable domain reads GAGVSQSPSNKVTEKGKDVELRCDPISGHTALYWYRQSLGQGLEFLIYFQGNSAPDKSGLPSDRFSAERTGGSVSTLTIQRTQQEDSAVYLCASSFFNSGANVLTFGAGSRLTVL.

The chain links TRBV12-3 or TRBV12-4 to TRBJ1-3; D is undetermined. V gave up 3 bases and J gave up 4 bases, with 4 bases separating them. This CDR3 contains 12 residues. The CDR3 loop is CASSFSGNTIYF. DNA for the CDR3: TGTGCCAGCAGTTTTTCCGGAAACACCATATATTTT.

This sequence joins TRBV6-5 and TRBJ2-6; TRBD2 matches at 12 bases. Per germline, CDR1 MNHEY and CDR2 SVGAGI. J was trimmed by 0 bases and V by 6 bases; bases with no gene match: 6. The length of the CDR3 is 18 residues. This chain's CDR3 is CASRGLAGLSSGANVLTF. As DNA, the CDR3 is TGTGCCAGCAGAGGACTAGCGGGATTAAGCTCTGGGGCCAACGTCCTGACTTTC.

The chain uses TRBV12-3 or TRBV12-4 and TRBJ1-1; D is possibly TRBD1 (5 bases). V was cut by 5 bases and J by 2 bases, with 15 bases left in between. CDR3 length equals 15 residues. The CDR3 DNA follows: TGTGCCAGCAGTGTAAGCTGGGGGATCAACACTGAAGCTTTCTTT. Translation: CASSVSWGINTEAFF.

This clonotype appeared a few times. CDR3 DNA sequence: TGTGCCAGCAGTCCTCCCGGCCTAGTGGAGTCGGGGCAGTTCTTC. Translation: CASSPPGLVESGQFF. The V call is TRBV28, the J call TRBJ2-1; unclear D gene. This CDR3 has 15 amino acids. Trimming took off 5 bases at V and 12 bases at J, with 23 bases between the two ends. The germline CDR1 and CDR2 sequences are MDHEN and SYDVKM.

The CDR3 sequence: CSATGRGSPYEQYF. The CDR3 DNA sequence: TGCAGTGCTACCGGACGGGGATCACCCTACGAGCAGTACTTC. The chain is built from TRBV20-1 and TRBJ2-7; D is perhaps TRBD2 (5 bases). The V and J ends lost 4 bases and 2 bases respectively, with 15 bases between them. This CDR3 has 14 residues. The germline V gene encodes CDR1 DFQATT and CDR2 SNEGSKA (reference sequence).

V usage is TRBV29-1 and J usage is TRBJ2-2, with 7 bases aligning to TRBD1. Germline CDR1 and CDR2: SQVTM and ANQGSEA. J gave up 1 base and V 3 bases, and 5 bases lay outside the gene matches. The CDR3 contains 15 residues. CDR3 residues: CSVEGRQGNTGELFF. The CDR3 DNA follows: TGCAGCGTTGAGGGGAGACAGGGGAACACCGGGGAGCTGTTTTTT.

This clonotype was seen more than once but under ten times. The V and J genes are TRBV11-1 and TRBJ2-2; the match to TRBD2 covers 7 bases. The CDR3 is 15 amino acids. V gave up 5 bases and J gave up 1 base; unmatched junction bases: 4. Germline V gene data show CDR1 as SGHAT and CDR2 as FQDESV (reference sequence). DNA of the CDR3: TGTGCCAGCAGCGCGGCTAGCGGGAACACCGGGGAGCTGTTTTTT. This codes for CASSAASGNTGELFF.

The chain joins TRBV7-6 to TRBJ2-3; D is unclear. This CDR3 spans 13 amino acids. Trimming stripped 0 bases from V and 6 bases from J, with 7 bases between. Germline lookup yields CDR1 SGHVS and CDR2 FNYEAQ. This CDR3 is CASSLAAGDTQYF. The CDR3 nucleotides read TGTGCCAGCAGCTTAGCTGCCGGGGATACGCAGTATTTT.

This clonotype occurred once. This sequence joins TRBV9 and TRBJ1-2; 8 nucleotides match TRBD1. Germline CDR1 SGDLS, CDR2 YYNGEE. Germline trimming cut 4 bases from V and 1 base from J; bases unmatched to any gene: 6. The CDR3 runs 15 residues. CDR3 amino acids: CASSPGGQGNYGYTF. In DNA form, the CDR3 reads TGTGCCAGCAGCCCCGGAGGACAGGGTAACTATGGCTACACCTTC.

This chain connects TRBV6-1 to TRBJ2-7; 7 nucleotides align to TRBD2. There are 15 residues in the CDR3. CDR1 is MNHNS and CDR2 is SASEGT in the germline V gene. V was pared by 6 bases and J by 2 bases, with 10 bases of the junction left unmatched. The CDR3 nucleotides are TGTGCCAGCAGAACCGAGCGCGGGAGCGCCTACGAGCAGTACTTC. Amino acids: CASRTERGSAYEQYF.

The chain links TRBV20-1 to TRBJ1-6; D is uncertain. Trimming left V 1 base short and J 7 bases short, with 14 bases between. This CDR3 is built from 15 residues. The germline V gene encodes CDR1 DFQATT and CDR2 SNEGSKA (reference sequence). The CDR3 DNA follows: TGCAGTGCTAGAGGGCACAGCCTGGGGAATTCACCCCTCCACTTT. This codes for CSARGHSLGNSPLHF.

This chain uses TRBV30 with TRBJ2-5; 13 nucleotides agree with TRBD2. There are 16 residues in the CDR3. V dropped 2 bases and J dropped 3; count of bases not matched to a gene: 6. CDR1 and CDR2 from the germline V gene are GTSNPN and SVGIG (reference sequence). For the CDR3, the DNA is TGTGCCTGGAGTCAACTAGCGGGAGGGATTAAAGAGACCCAGTACTTC. Its translation: CAWSQLAGGIKETQYF.